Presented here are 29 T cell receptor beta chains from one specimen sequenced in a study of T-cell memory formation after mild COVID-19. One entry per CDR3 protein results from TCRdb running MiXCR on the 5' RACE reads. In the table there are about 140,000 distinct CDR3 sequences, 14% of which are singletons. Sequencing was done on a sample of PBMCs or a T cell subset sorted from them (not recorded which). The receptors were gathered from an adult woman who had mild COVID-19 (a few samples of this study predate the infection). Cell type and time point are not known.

The CDR3 is CATSLRDRAETQYF. The CDR3 bases are TGTGCCACCAGTCTCCGGGACAGGGCTGAGACCCAGTACTTC. The chain joins TRBV15 to TRBJ2-5, with 9 bases matching TRBD1. The V gene end was trimmed by 6 bases and the J gene end by 5 bases; junction bases not matched to a gene: 7. Germline V gives CDR1 LNHNV, CDR2 YYDKDF (reference sequence). There are 14 residues in the CDR3.

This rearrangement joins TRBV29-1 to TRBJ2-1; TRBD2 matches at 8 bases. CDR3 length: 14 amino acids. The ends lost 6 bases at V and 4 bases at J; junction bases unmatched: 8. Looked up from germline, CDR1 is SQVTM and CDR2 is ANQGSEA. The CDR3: CSVELADTYNEQFF. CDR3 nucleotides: TGCAGCGTCGAACTAGCGGATACTTACAATGAGCAGTTCTTC.

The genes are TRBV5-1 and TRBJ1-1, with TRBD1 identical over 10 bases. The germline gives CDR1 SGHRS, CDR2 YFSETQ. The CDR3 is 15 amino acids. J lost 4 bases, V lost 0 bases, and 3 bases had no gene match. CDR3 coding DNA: TGCGCCAGCAGCTTGGGGGACAGGGGTTCCACTGAAGCTTTCTTT. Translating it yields CASSLGDRGSTEAFF.

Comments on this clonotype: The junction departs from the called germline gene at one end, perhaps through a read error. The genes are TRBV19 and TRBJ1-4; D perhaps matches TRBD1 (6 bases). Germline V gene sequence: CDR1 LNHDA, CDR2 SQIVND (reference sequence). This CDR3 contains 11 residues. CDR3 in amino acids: CASRAGHNEIF. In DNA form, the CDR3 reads TGTGCCAGCCGAGCGGGACACAACGAGATCTTT.

The CDR3 reads CASRDRDWVEHEQFF. As DNA, the CDR3 is TGTGCCAGCAGGGACCGGGACTGGGTGGAGCATGAGCAGTTCTTC. The chain employs TRBV7-9 and TRBJ2-1; D is possibly TRBD2 (6 bases). The germline gives CDR1 SEHNR, CDR2 FQNEAQ (reference sequence). V lost 6 bases to trimming and J lost 8 bases, with 20 bases between them. The CDR3 contains 15 residues.

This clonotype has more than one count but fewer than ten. The CDR3 coding sequence is TGCAGCGTTGAAGATAATGGACAGGGGATCTACGAGCAGTACTTC. Translated: CSVEDNGQGIYEQYF. This chain uses TRBV29-1 with TRBJ2-7; TRBD1 matches at 9 bases. V was clipped by 0 bases and J by 3 bases; unmatched bases: 6. The CDR3 runs to 15 residues. Germline V gives CDR1 SQVTM, CDR2 ANQGSEA.

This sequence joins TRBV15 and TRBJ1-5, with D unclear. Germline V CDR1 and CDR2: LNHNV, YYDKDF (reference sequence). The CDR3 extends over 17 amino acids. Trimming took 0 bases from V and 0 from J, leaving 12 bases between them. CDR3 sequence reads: CATSRDLSRYSNQPQHF. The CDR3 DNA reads TGTGCCACCAGCAGAGATCTCTCGCGTTATAGCAATCAGCCCCAGCATTTT.

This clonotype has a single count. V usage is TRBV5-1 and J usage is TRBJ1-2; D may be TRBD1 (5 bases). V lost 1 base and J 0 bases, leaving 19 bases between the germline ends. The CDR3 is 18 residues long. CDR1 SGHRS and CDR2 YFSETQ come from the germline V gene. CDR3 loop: CASSLSGRGRPANYGYTF. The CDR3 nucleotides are TGCGCCAGCAGCTTGTCAGGGCGGGGACGTCCTGCTAACTATGGCTACACCTTC.

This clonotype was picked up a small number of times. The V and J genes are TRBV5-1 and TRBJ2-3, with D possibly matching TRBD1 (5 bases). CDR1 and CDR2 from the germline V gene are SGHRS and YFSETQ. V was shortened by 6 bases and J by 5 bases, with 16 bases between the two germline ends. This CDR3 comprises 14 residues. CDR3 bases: TGCGCCAGCAAGGGGTGGGCTAGTGAAGATACGCAGTATTTT. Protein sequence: CASKGWASEDTQYF.

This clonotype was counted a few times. CDR3: CASSQGGSQETQYF. The DNA of the CDR3 is TGTGCCAGCAGCCAAGGAGGGTCCCAAGAGACCCAGTACTTC. The chain couples TRBV3-1 to TRBJ2-5; a weak D match, TRBD2 (5 bases). The germline V gene encodes CDR1 LGHDT and CDR2 YNNKEL (reference sequence). The CDR3 consists of 14 residues. Trimming stripped 1 base from V and 1 base from J, with 7 bases between.

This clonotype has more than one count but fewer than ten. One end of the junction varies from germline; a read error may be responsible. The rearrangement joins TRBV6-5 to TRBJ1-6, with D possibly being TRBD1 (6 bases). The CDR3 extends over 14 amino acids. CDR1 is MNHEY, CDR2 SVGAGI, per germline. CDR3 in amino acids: CASSQIRDTPVRSF. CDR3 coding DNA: TGTGCCAGCAGCCAAATCCGGGACACTCCTGTTCGAAGCTTT.

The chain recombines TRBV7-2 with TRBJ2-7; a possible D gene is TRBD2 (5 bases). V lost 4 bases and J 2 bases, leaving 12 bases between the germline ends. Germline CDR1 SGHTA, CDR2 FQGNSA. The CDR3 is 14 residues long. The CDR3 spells CASSSSDYAYEQYF. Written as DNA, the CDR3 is TGTGCCAGCAGCTCTTCAGACTACGCCTACGAGCAGTACTTC.

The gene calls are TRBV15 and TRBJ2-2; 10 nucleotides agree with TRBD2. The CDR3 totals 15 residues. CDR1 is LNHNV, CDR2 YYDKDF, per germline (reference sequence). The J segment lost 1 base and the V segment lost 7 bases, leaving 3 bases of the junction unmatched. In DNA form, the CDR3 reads TGTGCCACCACCGGACTAGCGGAGAACACCGGGGAGCTGTTTTTT. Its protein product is CATTGLAENTGELFF.

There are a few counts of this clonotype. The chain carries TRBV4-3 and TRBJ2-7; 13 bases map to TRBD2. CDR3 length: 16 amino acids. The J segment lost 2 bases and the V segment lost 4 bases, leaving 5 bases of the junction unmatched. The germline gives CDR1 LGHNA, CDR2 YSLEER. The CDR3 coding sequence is TGCGCCAGCAGCCCCGGGACTAGCGGGATCACCTACGAGCAGTACTTC. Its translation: CASSPGTSGITYEQYF.

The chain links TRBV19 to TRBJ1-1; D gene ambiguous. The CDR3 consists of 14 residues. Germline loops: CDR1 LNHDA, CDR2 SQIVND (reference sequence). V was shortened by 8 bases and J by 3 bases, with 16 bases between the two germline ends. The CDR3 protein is CASLPVDLDTEAFF. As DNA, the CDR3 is TGTGCCAGTTTGCCGGTGGACTTGGACACTGAAGCTTTCTTT.

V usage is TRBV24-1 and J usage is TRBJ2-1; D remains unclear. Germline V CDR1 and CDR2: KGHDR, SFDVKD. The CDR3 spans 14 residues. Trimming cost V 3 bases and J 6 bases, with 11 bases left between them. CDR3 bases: TGTGCCACCAGTGATCCCACTAAGCTCAATGAGCAGTTCTTC. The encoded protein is CATSDPTKLNEQFF.

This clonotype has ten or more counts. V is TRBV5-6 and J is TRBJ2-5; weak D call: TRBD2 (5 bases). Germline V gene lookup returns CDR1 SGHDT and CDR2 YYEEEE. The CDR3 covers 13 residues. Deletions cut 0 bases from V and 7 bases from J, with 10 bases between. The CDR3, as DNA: TGTGCCAGCAGCTTGGAACTAGGATGGACCCAGTACTTC. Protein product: CASSLELGWTQYF.

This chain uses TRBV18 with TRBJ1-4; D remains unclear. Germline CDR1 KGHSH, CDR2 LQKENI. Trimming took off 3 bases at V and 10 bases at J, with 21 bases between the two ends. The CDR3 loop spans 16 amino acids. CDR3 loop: CASSPDLSGQAGKLFF. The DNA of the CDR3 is TGTGCCAGCTCACCCGATCTGTCGGGTCAGGCCGGAAAACTGTTTTTT. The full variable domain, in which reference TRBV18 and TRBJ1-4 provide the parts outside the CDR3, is NAGVMQNPRHLVRRRGQEARLRCSPMKGHSHVYWYRQLPEEGLKFMVYLQKENIIDESGMPKERFSAEFPKEGPSILRIQQVVRGDSAAYFCASSPDLSGQAGKLFFGSGTQLSVL.

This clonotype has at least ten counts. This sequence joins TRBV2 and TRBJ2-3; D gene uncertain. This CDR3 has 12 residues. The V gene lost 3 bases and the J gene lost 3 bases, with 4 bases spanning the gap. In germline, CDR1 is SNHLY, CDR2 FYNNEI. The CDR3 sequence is CASSEGTDTQYF. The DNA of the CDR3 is TGTGCCAGCAGTGAGGGGACAGATACGCAGTATTTT.

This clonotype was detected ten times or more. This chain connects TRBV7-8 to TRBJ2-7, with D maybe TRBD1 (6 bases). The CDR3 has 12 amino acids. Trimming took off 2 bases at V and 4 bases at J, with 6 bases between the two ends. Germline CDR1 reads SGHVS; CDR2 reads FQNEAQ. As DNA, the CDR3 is TGTGCCAGCAGCTTAAGGGGGTACGAGCAGTACTTC. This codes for CASSLRGYEQYF.

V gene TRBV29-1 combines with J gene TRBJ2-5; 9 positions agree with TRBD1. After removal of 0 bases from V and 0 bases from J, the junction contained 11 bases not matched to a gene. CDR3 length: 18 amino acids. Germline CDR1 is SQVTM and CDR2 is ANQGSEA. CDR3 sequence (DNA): TGCAGCGTTGAAGATCTGGACAGGGGAGGGAGGGACCAAGAGACCCAGTACTTC. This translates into CSVEDLDRGGRDQETQYF.

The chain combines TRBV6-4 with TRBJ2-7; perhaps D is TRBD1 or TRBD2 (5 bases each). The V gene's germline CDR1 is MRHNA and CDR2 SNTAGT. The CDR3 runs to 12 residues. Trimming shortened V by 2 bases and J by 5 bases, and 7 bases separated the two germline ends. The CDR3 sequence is CASSDRDHEQYF. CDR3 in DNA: TGTGCCAGCAGTGACAGGGACCACGAGCAGTACTTC.

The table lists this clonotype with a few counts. The CDR3 DNA sequence: TGTGCCAGCAGTGCTGGACAGGGAGGAAAACTGTTTTTT. This encodes CASSAGQGGKLFF. J is TRBJ1-4 and V is TRBV6-6; 8 nucleotides agree with TRBD1. Germline CDR1 MNHNY, CDR2 SVGAGI (reference sequence). The V and J ends lost 5 bases and 10 bases, in that order; junction bases with no gene match: 6. This CDR3 has 13 residues.

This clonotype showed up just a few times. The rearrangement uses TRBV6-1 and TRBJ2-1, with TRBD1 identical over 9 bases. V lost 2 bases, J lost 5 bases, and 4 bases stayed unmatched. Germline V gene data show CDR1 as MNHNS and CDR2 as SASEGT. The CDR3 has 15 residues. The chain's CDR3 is CASSERGQGNNEQFF. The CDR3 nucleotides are TGTGCCAGCAGTGAAAGGGGACAGGGTAACAATGAGCAGTTCTTC.

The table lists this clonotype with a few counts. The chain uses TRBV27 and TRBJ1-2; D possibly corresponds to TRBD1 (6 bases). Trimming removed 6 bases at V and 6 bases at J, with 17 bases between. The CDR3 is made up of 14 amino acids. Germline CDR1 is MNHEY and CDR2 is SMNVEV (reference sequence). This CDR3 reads CASRPRGAADGYTF. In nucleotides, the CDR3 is TGTGCCAGCAGACCTCGGGGGGCGGCTGATGGCTACACCTTC.

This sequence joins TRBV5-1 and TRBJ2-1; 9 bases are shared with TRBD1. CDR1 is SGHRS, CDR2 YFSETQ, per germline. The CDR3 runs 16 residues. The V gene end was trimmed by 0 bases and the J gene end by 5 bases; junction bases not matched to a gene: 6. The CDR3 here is CASSLEGQGINNEQFF. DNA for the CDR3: TGCGCCAGCAGCTTGGAGGGACAGGGAATTAACAATGAGCAGTTCTTC.

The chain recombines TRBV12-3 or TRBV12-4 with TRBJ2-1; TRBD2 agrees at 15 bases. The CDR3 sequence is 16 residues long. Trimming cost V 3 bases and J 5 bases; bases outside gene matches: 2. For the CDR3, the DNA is TGTGCCAGCAGTTTGGGGACTAGCGGGGGGAACAATGAGCAGTTCTTC. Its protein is CASSLGTSGGNNEQFF.

The CDR3 loop is CASTAGIENIQYF. CDR3 DNA: TGTGCCAGCACCGCGGGGATCGAAAACATTCAGTACTTC. The chain couples TRBV12-3 or TRBV12-4 to TRBJ2-4, with a weak D call TRBD2 (6 bases). This CDR3 region has 13 residues. The V gene lost 7 bases and the J gene lost 5 bases, with 12 bases spanning the gap.

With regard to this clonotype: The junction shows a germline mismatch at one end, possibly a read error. Here the CDR3 reads CSSSGYRNEQFF. CDR3 in DNA: TGTTCCAGCTCAGGGTATAGGAATGAGCAGTTCTTC. The rearrangement uses TRBV18 and TRBJ2-1, with D possibly being TRBD1 (5 bases). CDR3 length equals 12 residues. Germline V CDR1 and CDR2: KGHSH, LQKENI.